This entry describes one T cell receptor (beta chain). The sample originates from a study of T cell changes during pregnancy in multiple sclerosis. Sequenced by immunoSEQ multiplex PCR; TCRdb stores in-frame clones only, minus some. Of 50,000 to 65,000 clones listed, about 91% are singletons. CDR1 and CDR2 from the germline V gene are SGHTA and FQGTGA. V shed 7 bases and J 11 bases; nucleotides not matched to a gene: 15. The CDR3 spans 15 residues. V gene TRBV7-3 combines with J gene TRBJ2-3; TRBD2 aligns across 10 bases. The sample in question was CD4+ T cells from peripheral blood mononuclear cells, obtained in the first trimester of pregnancy. This sequence was found in a female donor with multiple sclerosis, enrolled in a pregnancy study. CDR3 sequence reads: CASTPDAASGGVQYF. The CDR3 region has the DNA TGTGCCAGCACTCCTGACGCGGCTAGCGGGGGTGTGCAGTATTTT.